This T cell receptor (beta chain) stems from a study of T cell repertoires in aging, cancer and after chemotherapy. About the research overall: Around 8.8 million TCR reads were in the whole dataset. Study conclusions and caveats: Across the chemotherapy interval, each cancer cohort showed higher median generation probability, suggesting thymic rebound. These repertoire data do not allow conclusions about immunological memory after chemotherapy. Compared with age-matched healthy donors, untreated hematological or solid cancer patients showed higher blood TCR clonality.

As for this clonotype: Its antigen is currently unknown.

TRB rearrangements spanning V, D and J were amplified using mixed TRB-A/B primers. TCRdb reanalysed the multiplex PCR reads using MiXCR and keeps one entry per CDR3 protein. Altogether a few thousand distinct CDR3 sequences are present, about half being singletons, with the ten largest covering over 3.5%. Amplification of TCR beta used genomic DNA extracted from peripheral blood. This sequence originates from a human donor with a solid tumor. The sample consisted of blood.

CDR3 in amino acids: CASSSWGPNTEAFF. CDR3 bases: TGTGCCAGCAGTTCCTGGGGTCCGAACACTGAAGCTTTCTTT. V is TRBV6-5 and J is TRBJ1-1; D is unresolved. Germline V gene lookup returns CDR1 MNHEY and CDR2 SVGAGI. This CDR3 is built from 14 residues. The V and J ends lost 4 bases and 1 base respectively, with 10 bases between them.